A few counts support the clone carrying this TCR beta chain. Its cognate antigen is unknown. The data were obtained in a study of cytomegalovirus exposure and HLA in healthy donors. Study as a whole: An analysis done earlier identified approximately 120 million unique TCR beta sequences from about 179 million T cells.

The study, taken as a whole, reports: The authors later found TCR association rates varying by HLA locus, with DRB1 most and HLA-C fewest.

Germline assignment: CDR1 SGHRS and CDR2 YFSETQ. CDR3 length: 17 amino acids. V was trimmed by 4 bases and J by 6 bases, leaving 23 bases between them. The PCR had 60 Vbeta and 13 Jbeta primers. Repertoires were generated with immunoSEQ multiplex PCR, while TCRdb's copy carries only in-frame clones and drops some. The sample consists of hundreds of thousands of clones, under 80% of them appearing once. The specimen was PBMCs. This receptor was taken from a female donor in good health and CMV-seronegative. The J gene is TRBJ2-1, the V gene TRBV5-1, with a weak D call TRBD1 (7 bases). The CDR3 spells CASSPGTGGGARNEQFF. CDR3 coding DNA: TGCGCCAGCAGCCCCGGCACCGGAGGGGGCGCACGCAATGAGCAGTTCTTC.